Listed below are T cell receptor beta chains from one sample, sequenced in a study of CXCR3-negative and CXCR3-positive naive CD8 T cells. With the 5' RACE reads reprocessed, TCRdb shows one record per CDR3 protein and no DNA. The table gives about 40,000 distinct CDR3 sequences; the top ten clones make up more than 7% of it. The source material was memory CD8+ T cells from blood. These TCRs come from a human donor in good health. Some clones in this sample may be carry-over from other donors' samples. Each CDR3 is given with its conserved first and last residue. Fields, in order: CDR3 protein, clone size, J gene, V gene. Clone size is shown for a subset of rows, as once, few, many or a class of expanded clone.

CASSLQVGADLYF,.,TRBJ2-5,TRBV27
CASRTQRGDLSTDTQYF,.,TRBJ2-3,TRBV28
CSATYRGYEQYF,.,TRBJ2-7,TRBV20-1
CASSEDGPYEQYF,.,TRBJ2-7,TRBV6-1
CSVELAGGPINEQFF,.,TRBJ2-1,TRBV29-1
CASSLAHTREETQYF,.,TRBJ2-5,TRBV7-2
CSGETGNTGELFF,.,TRBJ2-2,TRBV29-1
CASSRSGREPSDTQYF,.,TRBJ2-3,TRBV25-1
CSVEEGQGGNQPQHF,.,TRBJ1-5,TRBV29-1
CASSPRQGGYGYTF,.,TRBJ1-2,TRBV13
CASSRGLALRSEQFF,.,TRBJ2-1,TRBV28
CASSADLGETQYF,.,TRBJ2-5,TRBV7-3
CSANDLADSYNEQFF,.,TRBJ2-1,TRBV20-1
CASSLTDRGPYEQYF,.,TRBJ2-7,TRBV28
CASSPDGQRETQYF,large,TRBJ2-5,TRBV7-2